This section outlines one TCR beta chain sequence together with its context. This clone's antigen is unknown. There are no base qualities to consult, and no much larger clone falls within one base. For CDR1 and CDR2, the germline V gene lists MNHEY and SVGAGI. V trim: 6 bases; J trim: 2 bases; unmatched bases: 6. The CDR3 starts with the cysteine, ends with the phenylalanine, and has 15 residues. Just CDR3 DNA is preserved here, 45 bases in frame from base 1. TCRbeta CDR3 regions were amplified from genomic DNA using the immunoSEQ Assay, a bias-controlled multiplex PCR. The study's processing was this. Nucleated cell counts per sample were estimated from amplification of reference gene primers within the assay. Sequence reads were collapsed and filtered to measure the absolute abundance of every unique TCRbeta CDR3 rearrangement. Productive Simpson clonality was computed per sample as the square root of Simpson's diversity index over productive rearrangements. TCRdb mirrors the immuneACCESS table, restricted to in-frame sequences. Some clones are absent from its copies; in checked studies, under half trace to an unresolved V gene, and the reason for the others is unknown. The DNA gave D and trimming, while V, J and clone size come from that table. This sample lists roughly 570,000 clones; roughly nine tenths were detected once. Less than 9.5% of the sample lies in the top ten.

In Seattle, one collaborating source enrolled patients while the infection was active and tracked those patients longitudinally over the course of disease. The collaborating institutions used their own protocols to collect whole blood in K2EDTA tubes. For TCRbeta analysis, collaborators shipped samples in one of three forms: frozen whole blood, isolated PBMCs, or DNA extracted from either of those sample types. The data were taken from a study of blood T cell repertoires in COVID-19 (dated by TCRdb to about 2020). Notes on the research overall: Samples covering the acute and convalescent phases of COVID-19 were provided by collaborators in the United States, Italy and Spain. HLA class I and class II types, where available, came from metadata supplied by the sample provider rather than from assay-based typing. The prospective study material was composed of cDNA or gDNA derived from T cells, B-cell-depleted T cells, or PBMCs. Samples came from the ongoing ImmuneRACE study (first 160 participants) plus 1,254 subjects from 6 global collaborators. The sample metadata nearly always contained a de-identified subject ID, COVID-19 status, age in years and sex. Subjects who had been exposed to COVID-19, were actively infected with it, or had recovered from it provided the deeply sampled blood TCRbeta repertoires that made up the dataset. A freely available public database, intended as a resource for researchers studying the immune response to SARS-CoV-2, is where the repertoires were released.

General conclusions and limits of the study: Clinical and demographic metadata were provided uncurated, with the amount varying by source and participant.

Sequencing was done on a sample of peripheral blood. The chain uses TRBV6-5 and TRBJ2-2, with 7 junctional bases fitting TRBD1. This receptor was taken from a woman aged 45 to 65 with COVID-19, enrolled during active disease. This receptor has the CDR3 CASRRGQFNTGELFF. The nucleotides read TGTGCCAGCAGGAGGGGACAGTTTAACACCGGGGAGCTGTTTTTT.